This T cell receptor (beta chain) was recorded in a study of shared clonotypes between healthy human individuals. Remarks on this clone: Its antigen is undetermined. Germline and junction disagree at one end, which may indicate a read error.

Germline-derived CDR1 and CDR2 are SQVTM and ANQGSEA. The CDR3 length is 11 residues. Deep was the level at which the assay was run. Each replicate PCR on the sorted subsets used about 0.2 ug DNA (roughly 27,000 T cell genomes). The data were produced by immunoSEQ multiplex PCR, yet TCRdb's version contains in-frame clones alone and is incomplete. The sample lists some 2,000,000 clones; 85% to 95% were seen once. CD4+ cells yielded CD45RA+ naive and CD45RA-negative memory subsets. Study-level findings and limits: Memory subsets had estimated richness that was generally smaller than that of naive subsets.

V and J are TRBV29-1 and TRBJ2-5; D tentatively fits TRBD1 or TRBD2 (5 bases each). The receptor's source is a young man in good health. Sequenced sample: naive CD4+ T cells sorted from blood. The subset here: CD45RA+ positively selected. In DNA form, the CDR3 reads TGCAGCGGGGGGACCCTTGCTGGCCCGGACTTC. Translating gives CSGGTLAGPDF.